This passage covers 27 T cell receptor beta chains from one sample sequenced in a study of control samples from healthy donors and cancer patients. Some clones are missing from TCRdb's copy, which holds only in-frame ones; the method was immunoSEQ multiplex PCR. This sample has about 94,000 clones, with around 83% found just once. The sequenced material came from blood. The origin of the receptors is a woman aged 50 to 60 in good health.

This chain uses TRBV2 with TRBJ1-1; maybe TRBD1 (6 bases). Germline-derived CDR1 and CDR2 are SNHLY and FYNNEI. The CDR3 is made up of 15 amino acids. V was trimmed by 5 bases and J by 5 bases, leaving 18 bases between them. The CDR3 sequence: CASSSRGARDTEAFF. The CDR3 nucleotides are TGTGCCAGCAGTTCACGGGGGGCGCGTGATACTGAAGCTTTCTTT. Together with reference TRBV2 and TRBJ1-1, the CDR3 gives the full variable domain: EPEVTQTPSHQVTQMGQEVILRCVPISNHLYFYWYRQILGQKVEFLVSFYNNEISEKSEIFDDQFSVERPDGSNFTLKIRSTKLEDSAMYFCASSSRGARDTEAFFGQGTRLTVV.

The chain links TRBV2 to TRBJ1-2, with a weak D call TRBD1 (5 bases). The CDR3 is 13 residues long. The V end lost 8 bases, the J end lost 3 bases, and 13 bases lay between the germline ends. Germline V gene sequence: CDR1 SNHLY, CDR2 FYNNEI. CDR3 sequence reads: CASGGERYYGYTF. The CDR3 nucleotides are TGTGCCAGCGGAGGGGAACGGTACTATGGCTACACCTTC.

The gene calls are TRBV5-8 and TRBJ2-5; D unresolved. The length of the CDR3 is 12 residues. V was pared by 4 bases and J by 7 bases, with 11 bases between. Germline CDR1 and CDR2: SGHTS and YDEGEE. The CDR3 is CASSSNRGTQYF. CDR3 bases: TGTGCCAGCAGCAGTAACCGAGGGACCCAGTACTTC.

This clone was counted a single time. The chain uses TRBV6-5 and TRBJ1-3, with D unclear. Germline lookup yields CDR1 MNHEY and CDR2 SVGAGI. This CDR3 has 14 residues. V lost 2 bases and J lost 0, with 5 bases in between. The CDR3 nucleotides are TGTGCCAGCAGTTACGGGGACTCTGGAAACACCATATATTTT. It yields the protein CASSYGDSGNTIYF.

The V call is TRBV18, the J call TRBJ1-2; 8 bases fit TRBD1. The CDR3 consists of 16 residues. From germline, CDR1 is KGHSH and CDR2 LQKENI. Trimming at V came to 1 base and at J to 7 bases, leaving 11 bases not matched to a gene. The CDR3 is CASSPQLDRAFSGYTF. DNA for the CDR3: TGTGCCAGCTCACCACAGTTGGACAGGGCATTTAGTGGCTACACCTTC.

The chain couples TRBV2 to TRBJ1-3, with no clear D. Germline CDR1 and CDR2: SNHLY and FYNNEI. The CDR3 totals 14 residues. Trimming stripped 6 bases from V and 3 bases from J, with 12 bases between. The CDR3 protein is CASSVVRGGNTIYF. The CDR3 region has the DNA TGTGCCAGCAGCGTCGTGCGGGGTGGAAACACCATATATTTT.

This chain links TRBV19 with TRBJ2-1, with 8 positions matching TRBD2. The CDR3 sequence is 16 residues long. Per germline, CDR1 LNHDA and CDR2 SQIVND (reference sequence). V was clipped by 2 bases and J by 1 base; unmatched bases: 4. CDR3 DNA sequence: TGTGCCAGTAGTATAATAGCGGGGATTTCCTACAATGAGCAGTTCTTC. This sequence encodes CASSIIAGISYNEQFF.

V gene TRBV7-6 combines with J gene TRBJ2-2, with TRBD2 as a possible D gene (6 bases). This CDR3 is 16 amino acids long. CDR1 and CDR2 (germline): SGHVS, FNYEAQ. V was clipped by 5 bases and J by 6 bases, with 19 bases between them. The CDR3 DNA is TGTGCCAGCAGCGACCGGGGGAGTCGGGAACCCGGGGAGCTGTTTTTT. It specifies CASSDRGSREPGELFF. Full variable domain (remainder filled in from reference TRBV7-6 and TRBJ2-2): GAGVSQSPRYKVTKRGQDVALRCDPISGHVSLYWYRQALGQGPEFLTYFNYEAQQDKSGLPNDRFSAERPEGSISTLTIQRTEQRDSAMYRCASSDRGSREPGELFFGEGSRLTVL.

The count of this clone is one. This CDR3 is CAISQGGSGGAYNEQFF. In DNA, the CDR3 is TGTGCCATCAGTCAAGGGGGTAGCGGGGGAGCCTACAATGAGCAGTTCTTC. The chain couples TRBV10-3 to TRBJ2-1; TRBD2 matches at 9 bases. V lost 5 bases to trimming and J lost 2 bases; unmatched junction nucleotides: 10. The CDR3 contains 17 residues. Germline CDR1 reads ENHRY; CDR2 reads SYGVKD.

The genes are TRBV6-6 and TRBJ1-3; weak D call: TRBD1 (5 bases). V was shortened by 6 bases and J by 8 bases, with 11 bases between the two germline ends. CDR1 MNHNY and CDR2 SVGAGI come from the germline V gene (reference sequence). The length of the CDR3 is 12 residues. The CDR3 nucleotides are TGTGCCAGCAGCCAAGACAGACACACCATATATTTT. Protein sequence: CASSQDRHTIYF.

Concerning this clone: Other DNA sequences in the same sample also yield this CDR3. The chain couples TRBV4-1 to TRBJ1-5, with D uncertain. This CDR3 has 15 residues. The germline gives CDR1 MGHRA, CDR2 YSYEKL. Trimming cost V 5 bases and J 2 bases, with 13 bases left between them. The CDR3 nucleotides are TGCGCCAGCAGCTTGGACCGGGCGGGCAATCAGCCCCAGCATTTT. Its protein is CASSLDRAGNQPQHF.

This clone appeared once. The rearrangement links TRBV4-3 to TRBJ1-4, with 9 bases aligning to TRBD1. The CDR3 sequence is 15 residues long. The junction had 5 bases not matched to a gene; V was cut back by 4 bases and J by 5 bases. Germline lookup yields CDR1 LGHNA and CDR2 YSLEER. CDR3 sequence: CASSRSGTGNEKLFF. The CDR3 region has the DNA TGCGCCAGCAGCCGCTCCGGGACAGGGAATGAAAAACTGTTTTTT.

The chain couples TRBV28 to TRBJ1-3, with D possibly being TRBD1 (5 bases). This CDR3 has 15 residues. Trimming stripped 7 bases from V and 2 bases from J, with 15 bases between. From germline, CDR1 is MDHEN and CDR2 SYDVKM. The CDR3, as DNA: TGTGCCAGCACCTCCGGGGGGTTCCCTGGAAACACCATATATTTT. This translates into CASTSGGFPGNTIYF.

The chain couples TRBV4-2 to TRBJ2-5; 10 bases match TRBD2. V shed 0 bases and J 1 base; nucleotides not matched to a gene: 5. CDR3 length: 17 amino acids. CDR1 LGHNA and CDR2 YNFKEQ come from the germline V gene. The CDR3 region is CASSQDLAGDTQETQYF. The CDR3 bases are TGTGCCAGCAGCCAAGATCTAGCGGGGGATACCCAAGAGACCCAGTACTTC.

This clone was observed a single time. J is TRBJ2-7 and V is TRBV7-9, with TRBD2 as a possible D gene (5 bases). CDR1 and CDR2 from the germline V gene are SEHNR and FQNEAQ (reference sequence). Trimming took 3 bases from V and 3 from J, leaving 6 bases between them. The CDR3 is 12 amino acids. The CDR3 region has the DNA TGTGCCAGCAGCTTCGGGAACTACGAGCAGTACTTC. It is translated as CASSFGNYEQYF.

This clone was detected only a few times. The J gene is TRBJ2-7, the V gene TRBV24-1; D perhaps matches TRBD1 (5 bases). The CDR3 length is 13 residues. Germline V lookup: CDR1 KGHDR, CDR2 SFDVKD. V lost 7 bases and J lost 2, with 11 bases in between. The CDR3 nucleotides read TGTGCCACCAGCCGGACATGGACCTACGAGCAGTACTTC. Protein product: CATSRTWTYEQYF.

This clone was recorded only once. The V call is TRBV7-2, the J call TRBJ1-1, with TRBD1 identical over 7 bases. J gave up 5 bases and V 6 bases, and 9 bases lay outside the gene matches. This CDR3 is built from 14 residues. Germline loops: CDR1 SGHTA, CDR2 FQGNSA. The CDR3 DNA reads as TGTGCCAGCAGATTCACAGGGGCAGGGACTGAAGCTTTCTTT. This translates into CASRFTGAGTEAFF.

This chain's CDR3 is CASSGQGNPNEKLFF. CDR3 coding DNA: TGCGCCAGCAGCGGACAGGGGAATCCTAATGAAAAACTGTTTTTT. The J gene is TRBJ1-4, the V gene TRBV5-1, with 9 bases aligning to TRBD1. Per the germline V gene, CDR1 is SGHRS and CDR2 is YFSETQ. CDR3 length: 15 amino acids. V lost 4 bases and J lost 3; bases outside the gene matches: 4. The full variable domain, with the rest looked up from reference TRBV5-1 and TRBJ1-4, is KAGVTQTPRYLIKTRGQQVTLSCSPISGHRSVSWYQQTPGQGLQFLFEYFSETQRNKGNFPGRFSGRQFSNSRSEMNVSTLELGDSALYLCASSGQGNPNEKLFFGSGTQLSVL.

The CDR3 DNA reads as TGTGCCAGCAGCCTTCCGCAGGGCTACGAGCAGTACTTC. Amino acids: CASSLPQGYEQYF. The V and J genes are TRBV4-2 and TRBJ2-7, with a possible D match to TRBD1 (5 bases). Germline CDR1 LGHNA, CDR2 YNFKEQ. V was clipped by 4 bases and J by 3 bases, with 10 bases between them. The CDR3 has 13 residues.

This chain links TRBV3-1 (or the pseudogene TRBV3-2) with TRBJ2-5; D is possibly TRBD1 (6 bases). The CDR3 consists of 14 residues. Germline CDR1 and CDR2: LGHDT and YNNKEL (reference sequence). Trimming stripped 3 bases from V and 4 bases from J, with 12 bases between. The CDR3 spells CASSQNRVLETQYF. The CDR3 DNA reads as TGTGCCAGCAGCCAGAACAGGGTTCTAGAGACCCAGTACTTC.

CDR3: CASSLDRANSDTQYF. CDR3 coding DNA: TGTGCCAGCAGCTTAGACAGGGCCAATTCAGATACGCAGTATTTT. The chain has TRBV7-2 and TRBJ2-3, with a weak D call TRBD1 (6 bases). Deletions cut 1 base from V and 4 bases from J, with 12 bases between. The CDR3 runs to 15 residues. Per the germline V gene, CDR1 is SGHTA and CDR2 is FQGNSA.

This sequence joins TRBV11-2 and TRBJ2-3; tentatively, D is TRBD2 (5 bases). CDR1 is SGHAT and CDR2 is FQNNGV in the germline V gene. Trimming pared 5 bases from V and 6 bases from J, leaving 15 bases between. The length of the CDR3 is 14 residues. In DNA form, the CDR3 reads TGTGCCAGCAGCCGCCTAGCATCCAGGGATACGCAGTATTTT. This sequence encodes CASSRLASRDTQYF. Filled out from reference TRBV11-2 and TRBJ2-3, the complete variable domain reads EAGVAQSPRYKIIEKRQSVAFWCNPISGHATLYWYQQILGQGPKLLIQFQNNGVVDDSQLPKDRFSAERLKGVDSTLKIQPAKLEDSAVYLCASSRLASRDTQYFGPGTRLTVL.

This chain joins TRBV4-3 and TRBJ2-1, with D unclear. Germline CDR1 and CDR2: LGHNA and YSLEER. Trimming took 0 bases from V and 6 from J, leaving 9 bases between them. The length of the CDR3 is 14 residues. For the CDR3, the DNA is TGCGCCAGCAGCCAAGATCTTCGGGTCAATGAGCAGTTCTTC. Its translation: CASSQDLRVNEQFF.

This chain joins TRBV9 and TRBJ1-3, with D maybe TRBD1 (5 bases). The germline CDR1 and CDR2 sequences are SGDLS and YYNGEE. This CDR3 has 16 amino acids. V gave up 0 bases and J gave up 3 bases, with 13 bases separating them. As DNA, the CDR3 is TGTGCCAGCAGCGTAGATGGGACCGTCGGTGGAAACACCATATATTTT. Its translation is CASSVDGTVGGNTIYF.

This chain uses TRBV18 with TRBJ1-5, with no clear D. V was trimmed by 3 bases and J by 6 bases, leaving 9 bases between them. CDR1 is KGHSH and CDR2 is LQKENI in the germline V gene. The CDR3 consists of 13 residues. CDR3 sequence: CASSPGRTQPQHF. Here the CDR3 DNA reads TGTGCCAGCTCACCGGGTCGAACTCAGCCCCAGCATTTT.

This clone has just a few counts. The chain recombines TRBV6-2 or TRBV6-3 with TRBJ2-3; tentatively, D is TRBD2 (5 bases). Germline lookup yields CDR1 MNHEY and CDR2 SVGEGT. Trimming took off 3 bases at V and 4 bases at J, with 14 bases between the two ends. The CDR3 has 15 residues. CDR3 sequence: CASSYSGKFSDTQYF. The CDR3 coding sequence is TGTGCCAGCAGTTATTCCGGGAAATTTTCAGATACGCAGTATTTT.

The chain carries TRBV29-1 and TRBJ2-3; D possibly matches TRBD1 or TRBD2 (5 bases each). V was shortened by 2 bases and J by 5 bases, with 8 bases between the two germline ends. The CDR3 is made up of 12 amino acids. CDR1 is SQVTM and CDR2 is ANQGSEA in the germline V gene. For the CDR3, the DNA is TGCAGCGTTGAATGGGGGAAAGATACGCAGTATTTT. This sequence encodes CSVEWGKDTQYF.